What follows are 6 T cell receptor beta chains derived from one specimen sequenced in a study of blood T cell repertoires in COVID-19. Clones were read by immunoSEQ multiplex PCR, and TCRdb kept only the in-frame ones, dropping some. Altogether about 89,000 clones are present, 65% to 85% being singletons, with the ten largest covering less than 7%. The sample comprised peripheral blood. Receptor source: a man between 65 and 85 years old with COVID-19, enrolled during active disease.

This rearrangement joins TRBV29-1 to TRBJ1-1, with D unresolved. The length of the CDR3 is 12 residues. Trimming took 7 bases from V and 1 from J, leaving 10 bases between them. CDR1 and CDR2 from the germline V gene are SQVTM and ANQGSEA. The CDR3, as DNA: TGCAGCGGTGATCGGGGGAACACTGAAGCTTTCTTT. Amino acids: CSGDRGNTEAFF. Supplemented by reference TRBV29-1 and TRBJ1-1, the full variable domain reads SAVISQKPSRDICQRGTSLTIQCQVDSQVTMMFWYRQQPGQSLTLIATANQGSEATYESGFVIDKFPISRPNLTFSTLTVSNMSPEDSSIYLCSGDRGNTEAFFGQGTRLTVV.

V is TRBV29-1 and J is TRBJ1-2; 8 bases fit TRBD1. J gave up 0 bases and V 6 bases, and 12 bases lay outside the gene matches. The germline V gene has CDR1 SQVTM and CDR2 ANQGSEA. CDR3 size: 16 residues. CDR3 amino acids: CSVEDRVTPPNYGYTF. CDR3 sequence (DNA): TGCAGCGTGGAGGACAGGGTGACTCCTCCTAACTATGGCTACACCTTC. Combining the CDR3 with reference TRBV29-1 and TRBJ1-2 gives the whole variable domain SAVISQKPSRDICQRGTSLTIQCQVDSQVTMMFWYRQQPGQSLTLIATANQGSEATYESGFVIDKFPISRPNLTFSTLTVSNMSPEDSSIYLCSVEDRVTPPNYGYTFGSGTRLTVV.

The chain employs TRBV7-6 and TRBJ2-7, with TRBD2 matching over 14 bases. This CDR3 has 19 amino acids. Germline assignment: CDR1 SGHVS and CDR2 FNYEAQ. With 5 bases clipped from V and 0 bases from J, the junction kept 12 bases outside the gene matches. The CDR3 DNA reads as TGTGCCAGCAGCACCTACGGGACTAGCGGGAGCCCCAGCTCCTACGAGCAGTACTTC. It codes for CASSTYGTSGSPSSYEQYF. Complete variable domain (other parts from reference TRBV7-6 and TRBJ2-7): GAGVSQSPRYKVTKRGQDVALRCDPISGHVSLYWYRQALGQGPEFLTYFNYEAQQDKSGLPNDRFSAERPEGSISTLTIQRTEQRDSAMYRCASSTYGTSGSPSSYEQYFGPGTRLTVT.

The chain has TRBV6-2 or TRBV6-3 and TRBJ2-7; D not certain. The CDR3 totals 13 residues. V was trimmed by 7 bases and J by 0 bases, leaving 10 bases between them. Germline values: CDR1 MNHEY, CDR2 SVGEGT. For the CDR3, the DNA is TGTGCCAGCACCCCCATCGGCTCCTACGAGCAGTACTTC. This translates into CASTPIGSYEQYF.

This chain connects TRBV28 to TRBJ1-1; D gene uncertain. From germline, CDR1 is MDHEN and CDR2 SYDVKM. This CDR3 comprises 14 residues. With 7 bases removed from V and 1 base from J, the gap between germline ends came to 13 bases. In nucleotides, the CDR3 is TGTGCCAGCAAACACGCCCCTGGGAACACTGAAGCTTTCTTT. Protein: CASKHAPGNTEAFF.

The sample holds one count of this clone. This rearrangement joins TRBV7-8 to TRBJ2-7; 7 bases are shared with TRBD1. Germline V CDR1 and CDR2: SGHVS, FQNEAQ. CDR3 size: 13 residues. The V gene end was trimmed by 5 bases and the J gene end by 3 bases; junction bases not matched to a gene: 4. CDR3: CASSSWTGYEQYF. The DNA for the CDR3 is TGTGCCAGCAGCAGCTGGACAGGCTACGAGCAGTACTTC.